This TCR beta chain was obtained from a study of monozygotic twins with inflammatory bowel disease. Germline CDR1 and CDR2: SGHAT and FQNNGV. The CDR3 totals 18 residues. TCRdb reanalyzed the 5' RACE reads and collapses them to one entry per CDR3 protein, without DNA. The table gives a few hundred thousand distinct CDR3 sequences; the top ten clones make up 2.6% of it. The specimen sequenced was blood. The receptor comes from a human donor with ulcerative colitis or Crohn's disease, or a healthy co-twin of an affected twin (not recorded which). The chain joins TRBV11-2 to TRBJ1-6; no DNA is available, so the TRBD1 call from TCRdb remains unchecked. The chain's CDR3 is CASSMDRGRPPFNSPLHF.